This TCR beta chain was documented in a study of cytomegalovirus exposure and HLA in healthy donors. Findings of the study overall: Most TCR sequences were uncommon, yet certain public TCRs appeared in many donors.

Assay: immunoSEQ multiplex PCR; the TCRdb copy retains only in-frame clones and omits some. Counted here are 150,000 or so clones, about nine tenths occurring once; the ten biggest clones make up 5.5% to 7%. The V segment lost 5 bases and the J segment 5 bases; nucleotides outside the gene matches: 9. The germline CDR1 and CDR2 sequences are WNHNN and SYGVQD (reference sequence). The CDR3 spans 15 residues. For this clone: No antigen is known for it.

This chain joins TRBV10-1 and TRBJ2-5, with 9 bases fitting TRBD1. The sequence derives from a woman between 25 and 40 years old in good health and CMV-seropositive. Sequences were obtained from PBMCs. The CDR3 sequence is CASSRRTGEGETQYF. For the CDR3, the DNA is TGCGCCAGCAGTCGAAGGACAGGGGAAGGCGAGACCCAGTACTTC.